The TCR beta chain under discussion was sequenced for a study of CD8 T cells in Susac syndrome. Reverse transcription used about 0.45 to 1 ug RNA and random hexamers. TCRdb recomputed calls from the immunoSEQ multiplex PCR reads with MiXCR, one row per CDR3 protein. The table includes under 200,000 distinct CDR3 sequences, around 94% detected once. V dropped 6 bases and J dropped 4; count of bases not matched to a gene: 4. The CDR3 has 13 amino acids. Germline V gene sequence: CDR1 LGHNT, CDR2 FRNRAP. This TCR was recovered from a human donor with Susac syndrome. The sample comprised CD4+ T cells from PBMCs. The genes are TRBV12-5 and TRBJ1-1, with 8 positions matching TRBD1. CDR3 DNA sequence: TGTGCTAGTGGCATCAGGGGGCGCACTGAAGCTTTCTTT. Protein product: CASGIRGRTEAFF.